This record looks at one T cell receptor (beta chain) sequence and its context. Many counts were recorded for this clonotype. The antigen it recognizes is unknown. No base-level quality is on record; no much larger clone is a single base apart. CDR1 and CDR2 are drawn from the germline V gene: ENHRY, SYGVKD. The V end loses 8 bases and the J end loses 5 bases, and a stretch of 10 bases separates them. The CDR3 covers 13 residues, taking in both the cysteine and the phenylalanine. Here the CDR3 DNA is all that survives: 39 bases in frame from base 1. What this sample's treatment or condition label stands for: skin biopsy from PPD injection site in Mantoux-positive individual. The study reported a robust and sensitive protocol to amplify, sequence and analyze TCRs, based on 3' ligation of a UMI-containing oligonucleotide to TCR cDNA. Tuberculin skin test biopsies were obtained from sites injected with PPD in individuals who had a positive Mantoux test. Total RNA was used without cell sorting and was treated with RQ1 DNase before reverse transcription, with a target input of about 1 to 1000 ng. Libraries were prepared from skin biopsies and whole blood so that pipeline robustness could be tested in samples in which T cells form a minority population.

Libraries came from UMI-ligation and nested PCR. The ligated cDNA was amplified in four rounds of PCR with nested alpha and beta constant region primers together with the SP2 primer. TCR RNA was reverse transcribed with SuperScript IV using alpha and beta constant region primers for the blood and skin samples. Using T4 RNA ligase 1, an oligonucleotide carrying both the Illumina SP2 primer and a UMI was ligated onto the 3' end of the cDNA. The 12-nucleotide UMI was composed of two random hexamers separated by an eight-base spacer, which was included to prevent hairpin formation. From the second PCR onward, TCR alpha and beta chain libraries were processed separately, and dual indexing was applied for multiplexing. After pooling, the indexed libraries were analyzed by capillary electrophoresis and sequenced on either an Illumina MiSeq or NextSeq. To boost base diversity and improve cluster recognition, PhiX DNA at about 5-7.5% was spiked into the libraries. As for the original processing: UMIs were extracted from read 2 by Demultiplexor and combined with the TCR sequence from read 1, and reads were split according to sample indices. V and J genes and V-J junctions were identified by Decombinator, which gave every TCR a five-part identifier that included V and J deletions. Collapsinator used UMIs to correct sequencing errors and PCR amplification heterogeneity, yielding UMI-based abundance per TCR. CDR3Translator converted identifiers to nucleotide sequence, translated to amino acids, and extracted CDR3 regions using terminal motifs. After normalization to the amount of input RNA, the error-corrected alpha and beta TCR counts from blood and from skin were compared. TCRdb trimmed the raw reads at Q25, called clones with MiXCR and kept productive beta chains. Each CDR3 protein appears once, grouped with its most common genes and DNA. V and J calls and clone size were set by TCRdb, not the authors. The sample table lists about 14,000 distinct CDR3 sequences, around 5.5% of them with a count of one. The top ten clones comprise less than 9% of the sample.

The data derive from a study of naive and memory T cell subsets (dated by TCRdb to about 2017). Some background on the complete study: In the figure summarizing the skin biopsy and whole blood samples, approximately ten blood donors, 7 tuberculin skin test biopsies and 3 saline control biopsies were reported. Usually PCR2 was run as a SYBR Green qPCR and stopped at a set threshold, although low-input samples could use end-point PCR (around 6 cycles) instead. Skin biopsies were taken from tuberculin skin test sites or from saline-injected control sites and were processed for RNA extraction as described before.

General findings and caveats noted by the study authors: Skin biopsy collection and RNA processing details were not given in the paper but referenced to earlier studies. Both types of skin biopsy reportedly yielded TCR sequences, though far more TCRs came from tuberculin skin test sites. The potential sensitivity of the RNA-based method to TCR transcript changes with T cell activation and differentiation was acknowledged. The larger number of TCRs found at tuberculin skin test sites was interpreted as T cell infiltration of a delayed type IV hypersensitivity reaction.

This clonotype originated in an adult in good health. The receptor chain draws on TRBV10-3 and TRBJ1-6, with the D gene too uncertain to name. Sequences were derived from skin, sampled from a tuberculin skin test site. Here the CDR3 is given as CAIADGHNSPLHF. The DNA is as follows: TGTGCCATCGCTGACGGACATAATTCACCCCTCCACTTT.